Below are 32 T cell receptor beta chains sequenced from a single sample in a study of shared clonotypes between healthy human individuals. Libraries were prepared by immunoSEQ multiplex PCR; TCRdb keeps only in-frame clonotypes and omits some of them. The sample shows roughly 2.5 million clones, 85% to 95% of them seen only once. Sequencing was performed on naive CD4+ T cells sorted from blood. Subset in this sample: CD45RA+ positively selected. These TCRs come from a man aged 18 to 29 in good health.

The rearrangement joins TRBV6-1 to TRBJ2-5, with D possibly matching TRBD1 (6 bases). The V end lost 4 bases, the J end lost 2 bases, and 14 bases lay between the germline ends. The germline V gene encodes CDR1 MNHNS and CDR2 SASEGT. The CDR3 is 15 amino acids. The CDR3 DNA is TGTGCCAGCAGTGTAGCACAGGGTCCTCAAGAGACCCAGTACTTC. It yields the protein CASSVAQGPQETQYF.

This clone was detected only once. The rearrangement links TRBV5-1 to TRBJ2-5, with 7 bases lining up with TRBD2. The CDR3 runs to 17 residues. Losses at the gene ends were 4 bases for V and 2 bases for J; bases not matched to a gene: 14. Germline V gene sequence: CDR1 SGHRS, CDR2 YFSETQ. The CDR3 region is CASSPGGGRRGQETQYF. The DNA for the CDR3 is TGCGCCAGCAGCCCCGGGGGAGGGAGAAGGGGTCAAGAGACCCAGTACTTC. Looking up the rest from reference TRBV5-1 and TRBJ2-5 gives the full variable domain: KAGVTQTPRYLIKTRGQQVTLSCSPISGHRSVSWYQQTPGQGLQFLFEYFSETQRNKGNFPGRFSGRQFSNSRSEMNVSTLELGDSALYLCASSPGGGRRGQETQYFGPGTRLLVL.

The CDR3 is CAARAADYGYTF. The CDR3 DNA reads as TGTGCCGCCCGGGCGGCGGACTATGGCTACACCTTC. V usage is TRBV6-1 and J usage is TRBJ1-2; no definite D call. The CDR3 sequence is 12 residues long. From germline, CDR1 is MNHNS and CDR2 SASEGT. The ends were cut back, 11 bases at V and 3 bases at J, with 13 bases in the middle.

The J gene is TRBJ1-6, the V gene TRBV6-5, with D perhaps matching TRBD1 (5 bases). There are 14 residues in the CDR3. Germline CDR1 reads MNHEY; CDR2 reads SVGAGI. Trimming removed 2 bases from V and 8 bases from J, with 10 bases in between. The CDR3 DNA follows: TGTGCCAGCAGTTACCAGGGAATCGATTCACCCCTCCACTTT. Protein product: CASSYQGIDSPLHF.

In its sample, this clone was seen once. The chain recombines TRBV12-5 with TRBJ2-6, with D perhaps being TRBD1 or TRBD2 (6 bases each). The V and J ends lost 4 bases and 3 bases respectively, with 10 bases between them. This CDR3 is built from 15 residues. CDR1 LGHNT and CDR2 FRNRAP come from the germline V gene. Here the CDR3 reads CASGSEGGGANVLTF. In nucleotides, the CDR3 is TGTGCTAGTGGTTCCGAGGGGGGTGGGGCCAACGTCCTGACTTTC.

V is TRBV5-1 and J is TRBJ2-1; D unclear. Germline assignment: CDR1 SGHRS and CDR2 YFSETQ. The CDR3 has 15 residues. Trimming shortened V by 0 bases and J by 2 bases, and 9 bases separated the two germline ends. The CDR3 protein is CASSLDKGTYNEQFF. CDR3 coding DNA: TGCGCCAGCAGCTTGGATAAGGGAACCTACAATGAGCAGTTCTTC.

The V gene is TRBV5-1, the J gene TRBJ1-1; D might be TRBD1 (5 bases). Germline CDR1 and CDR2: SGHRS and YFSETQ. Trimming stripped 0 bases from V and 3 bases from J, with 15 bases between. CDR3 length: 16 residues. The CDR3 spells CASSLAYRGSYTEAFF. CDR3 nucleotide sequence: TGCGCCAGCAGCTTGGCCTATAGGGGAAGTTACACTGAAGCTTTCTTT.

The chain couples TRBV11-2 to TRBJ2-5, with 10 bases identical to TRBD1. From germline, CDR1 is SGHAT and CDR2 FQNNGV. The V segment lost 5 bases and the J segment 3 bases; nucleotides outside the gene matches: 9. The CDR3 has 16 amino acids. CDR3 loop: CASSMTGGVHKETQYF. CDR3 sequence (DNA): TGTGCCAGCAGCATGACAGGGGGCGTCCACAAAGAGACCCAGTACTTC.

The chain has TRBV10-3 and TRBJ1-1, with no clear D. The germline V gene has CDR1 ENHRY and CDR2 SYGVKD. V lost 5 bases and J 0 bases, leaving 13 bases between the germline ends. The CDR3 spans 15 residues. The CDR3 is CAISPSQLMNTEAFF. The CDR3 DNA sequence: TGTGCCATCAGTCCCTCCCAGCTGATGAACACTGAAGCTTTCTTT.

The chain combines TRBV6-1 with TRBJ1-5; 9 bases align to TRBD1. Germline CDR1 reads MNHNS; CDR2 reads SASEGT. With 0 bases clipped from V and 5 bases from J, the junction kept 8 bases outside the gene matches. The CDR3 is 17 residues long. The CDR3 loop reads CASSEAVLGQGYQPQHF. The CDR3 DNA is TGTGCCAGCAGTGAAGCAGTTCTAGGACAGGGGTATCAGCCCCAGCATTTT.

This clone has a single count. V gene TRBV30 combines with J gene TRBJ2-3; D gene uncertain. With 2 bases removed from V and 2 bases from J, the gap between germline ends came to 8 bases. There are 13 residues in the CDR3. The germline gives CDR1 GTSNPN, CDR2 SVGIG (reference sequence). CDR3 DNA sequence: TGTGCCTGGAGTCAGGACGACACAGATACGCAGTATTTT. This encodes CAWSQDDTDTQYF.

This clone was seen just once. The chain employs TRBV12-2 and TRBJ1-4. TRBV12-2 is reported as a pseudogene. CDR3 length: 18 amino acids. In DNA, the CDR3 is TGTGCAAGTCGCTTAGCATGGCGGGAGAGGAGGACTAATGAAAAACTGTTTTTT. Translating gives CASRLAWRERRTNEKLFF.

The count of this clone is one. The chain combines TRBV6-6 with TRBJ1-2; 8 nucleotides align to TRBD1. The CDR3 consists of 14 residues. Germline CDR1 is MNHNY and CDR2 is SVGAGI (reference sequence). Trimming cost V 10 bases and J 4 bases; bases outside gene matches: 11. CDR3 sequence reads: CATYGQGESYGYTF. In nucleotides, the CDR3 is TGTGCCACCTATGGACAGGGAGAGAGCTATGGCTACACCTTC.

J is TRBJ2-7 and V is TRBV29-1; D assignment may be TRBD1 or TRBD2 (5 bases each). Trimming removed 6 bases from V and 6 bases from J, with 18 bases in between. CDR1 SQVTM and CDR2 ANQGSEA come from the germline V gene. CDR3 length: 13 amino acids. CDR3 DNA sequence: TGCAGCGTGGCCCCGAACGTGAGGGGCGAGCAGTACTTC. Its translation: CSVAPNVRGEQYF.

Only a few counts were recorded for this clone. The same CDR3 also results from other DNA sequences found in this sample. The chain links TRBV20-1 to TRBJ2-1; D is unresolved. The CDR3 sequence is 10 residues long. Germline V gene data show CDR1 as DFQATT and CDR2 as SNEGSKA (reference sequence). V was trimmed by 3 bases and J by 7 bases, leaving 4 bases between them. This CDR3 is CSASRNEQFF. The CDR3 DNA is TGCAGTGCTAGTCGGAATGAGCAGTTCTTC.

The CDR3 bases are TGTGCCAGCAGTTACCCCACATCACCACACGGGAGTGAGCAGTTCTTC. This gives the protein CASSYPTSPHGSEQFF. The V call is TRBV6-5, the J call TRBJ2-1; D might be TRBD2 (6 bases). The V end lost 2 bases, the J end lost 9 bases, and 20 bases lay between the germline ends. This CDR3 is 16 amino acids long. CDR1 and CDR2 from the germline V gene are MNHEY and SVGAGI.

The CDR3 protein is CASSRTGGVTDTQYF. As DNA, the CDR3 is TGTGCCAGCAGCCGGACAGGGGGCGTCACAGATACGCAGTATTTT. The chain carries TRBV7-2 and TRBJ2-3; TRBD1 agrees at 11 bases. V shed 5 bases, J shed 2 bases, and the junction held 3 bases outside the gene matches. Germline assignment: CDR1 SGHTA and CDR2 FQGNSA. The CDR3 consists of 15 residues.

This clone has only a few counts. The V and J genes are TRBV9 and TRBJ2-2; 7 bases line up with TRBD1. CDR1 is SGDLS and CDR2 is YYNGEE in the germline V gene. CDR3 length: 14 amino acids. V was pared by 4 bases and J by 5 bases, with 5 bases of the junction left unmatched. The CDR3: CASSPRQGTGELFF. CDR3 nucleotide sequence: TGTGCCAGCAGCCCAAGACAGGGTACCGGGGAGCTGTTTTTT.

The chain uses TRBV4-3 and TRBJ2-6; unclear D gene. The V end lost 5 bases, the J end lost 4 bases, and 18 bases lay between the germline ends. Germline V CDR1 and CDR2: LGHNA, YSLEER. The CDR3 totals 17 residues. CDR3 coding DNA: TGCGCCAGCAGCGCCAGTCCGAGTGCGATGGGGGCCAACGTCCTGACTTTC. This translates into CASSASPSAMGANVLTF.

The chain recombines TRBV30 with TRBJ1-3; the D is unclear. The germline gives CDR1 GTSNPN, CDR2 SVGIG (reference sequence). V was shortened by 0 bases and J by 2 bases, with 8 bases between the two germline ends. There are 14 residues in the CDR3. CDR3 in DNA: TGTGCCTGGAGTGTATCAACTGCTGGAAACACCATATATTTT. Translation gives CAWSVSTAGNTIYF.

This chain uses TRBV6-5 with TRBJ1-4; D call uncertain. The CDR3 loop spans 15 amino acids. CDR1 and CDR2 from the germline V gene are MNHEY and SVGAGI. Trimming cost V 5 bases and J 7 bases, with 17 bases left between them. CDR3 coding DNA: TGTGCCAGCAGTCCGGTTCGGGGTCTAAGTGAAAAACTGTTTTTT. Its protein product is CASSPVRGLSEKLFF.

CDR3 region: CASSGLLYTGELFF. DNA for the CDR3: TGTGCCAGCAGCGGACTGCTTTACACCGGGGAGCTGTTTTTT. The chain carries TRBV2 and TRBJ2-2; tentatively, D is TRBD2 (5 bases). The CDR3 loop spans 14 amino acids. V was clipped by 6 bases and J by 3 bases, with 11 bases between them. Germline V lookup: CDR1 SNHLY, CDR2 FYNNEI.

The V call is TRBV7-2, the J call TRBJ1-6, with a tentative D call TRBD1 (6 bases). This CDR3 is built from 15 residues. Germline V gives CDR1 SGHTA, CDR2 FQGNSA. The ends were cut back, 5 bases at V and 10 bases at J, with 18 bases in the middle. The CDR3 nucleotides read TGTGCCAGCAGCCCAACAGGGACCAATGCGTCACCCCTCCACTTT. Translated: CASSPTGTNASPLHF.

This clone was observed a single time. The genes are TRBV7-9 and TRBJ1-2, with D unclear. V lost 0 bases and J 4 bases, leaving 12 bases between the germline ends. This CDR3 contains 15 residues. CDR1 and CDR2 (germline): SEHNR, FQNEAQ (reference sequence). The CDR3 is CASSLALTGSYGYTF. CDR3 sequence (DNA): TGTGCCAGCAGCTTAGCGCTCACGGGTTCCTATGGCTACACCTTC.

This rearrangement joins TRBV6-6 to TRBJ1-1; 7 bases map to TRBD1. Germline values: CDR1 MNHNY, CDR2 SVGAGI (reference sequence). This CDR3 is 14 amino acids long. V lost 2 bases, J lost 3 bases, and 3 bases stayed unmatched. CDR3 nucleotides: TGTGCCAGCAGTTACCCCGACAGGGACACTGAAGCTTTCTTT. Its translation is CASSYPDRDTEAFF.

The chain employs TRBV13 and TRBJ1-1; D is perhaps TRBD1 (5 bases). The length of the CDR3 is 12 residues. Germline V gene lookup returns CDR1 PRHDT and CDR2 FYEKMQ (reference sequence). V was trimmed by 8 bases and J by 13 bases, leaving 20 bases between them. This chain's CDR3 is CASGTGVLGDFF. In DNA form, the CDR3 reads TGTGCCAGCGGTACCGGGGTCCTAGGGGATTTCTTT.

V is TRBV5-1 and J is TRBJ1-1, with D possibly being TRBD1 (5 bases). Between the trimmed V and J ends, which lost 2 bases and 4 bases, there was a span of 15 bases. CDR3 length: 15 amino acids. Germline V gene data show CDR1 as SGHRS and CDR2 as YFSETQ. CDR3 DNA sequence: TGCGCCAGCAGCTTTCCGGGGGATCTCGGCACTGAAGCTTTCTTT. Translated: CASSFPGDLGTEAFF.

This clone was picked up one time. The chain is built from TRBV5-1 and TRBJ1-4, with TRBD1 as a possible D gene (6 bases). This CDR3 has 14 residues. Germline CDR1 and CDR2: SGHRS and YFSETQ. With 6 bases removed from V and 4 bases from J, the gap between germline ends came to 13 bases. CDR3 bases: TGCGCCAGCACACAACAGGGAGGTAATGAAAAACTGTTTTTT. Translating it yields CASTQQGGNEKLFF.

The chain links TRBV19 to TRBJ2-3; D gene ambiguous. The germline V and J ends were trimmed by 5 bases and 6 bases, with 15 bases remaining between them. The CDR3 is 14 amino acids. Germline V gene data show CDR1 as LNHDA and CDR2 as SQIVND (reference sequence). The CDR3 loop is CASSSNPGWDTQYF. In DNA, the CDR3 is TGTGCCAGTAGTTCTAACCCGGGTTGGGATACGCAGTATTTT. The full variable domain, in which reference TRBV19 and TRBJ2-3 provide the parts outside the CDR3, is DGGITQSPKYLFRKEGQNVTLSCEQNLNHDAMYWYRQDPGQGLRLIYYSQIVNDFQKGDIAEGYSVSREKKESFPLTVTSAQKNPTAFYLCASSSNPGWDTQYFGPGTRLTVL.

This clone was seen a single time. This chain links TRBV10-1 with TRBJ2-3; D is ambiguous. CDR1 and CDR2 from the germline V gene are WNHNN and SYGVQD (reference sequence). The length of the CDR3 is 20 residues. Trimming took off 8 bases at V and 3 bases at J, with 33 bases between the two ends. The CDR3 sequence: CASPGKRLPYALTPTDTQYF. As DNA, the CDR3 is TGCGCCAGCCCGGGCAAAAGGCTCCCCTATGCCCTTACACCAACAGATACGCAGTATTTT.

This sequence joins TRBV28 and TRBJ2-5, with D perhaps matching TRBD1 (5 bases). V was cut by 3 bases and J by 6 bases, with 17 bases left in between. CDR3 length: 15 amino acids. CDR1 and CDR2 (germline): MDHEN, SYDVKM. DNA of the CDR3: TGTGCCAGCAGTTTTCTAGGCAGGGAACTTCAGACCCAGTACTTC. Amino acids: CASSFLGRELQTQYF.

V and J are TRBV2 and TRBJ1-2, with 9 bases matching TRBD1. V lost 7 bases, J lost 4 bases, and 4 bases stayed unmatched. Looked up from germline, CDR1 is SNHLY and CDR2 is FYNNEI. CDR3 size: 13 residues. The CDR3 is CASIQTGGYGYTF. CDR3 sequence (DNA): TGTGCCAGCATCCAGACAGGGGGCTATGGCTACACCTTC.